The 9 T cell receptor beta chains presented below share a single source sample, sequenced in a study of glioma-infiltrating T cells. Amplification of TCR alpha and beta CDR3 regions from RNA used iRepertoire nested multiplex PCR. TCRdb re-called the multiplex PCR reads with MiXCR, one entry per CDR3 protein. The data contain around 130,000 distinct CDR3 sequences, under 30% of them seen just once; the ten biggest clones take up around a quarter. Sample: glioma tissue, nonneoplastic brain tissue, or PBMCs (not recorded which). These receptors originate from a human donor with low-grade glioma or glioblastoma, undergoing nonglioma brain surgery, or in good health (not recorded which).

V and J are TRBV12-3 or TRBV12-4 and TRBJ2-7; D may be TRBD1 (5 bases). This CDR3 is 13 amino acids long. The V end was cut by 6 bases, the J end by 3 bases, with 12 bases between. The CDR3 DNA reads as TGTGCCAGCAGCGTACAGGCCAACTACGAGCAGTACGTC. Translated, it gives CASSVQANYEQYV.

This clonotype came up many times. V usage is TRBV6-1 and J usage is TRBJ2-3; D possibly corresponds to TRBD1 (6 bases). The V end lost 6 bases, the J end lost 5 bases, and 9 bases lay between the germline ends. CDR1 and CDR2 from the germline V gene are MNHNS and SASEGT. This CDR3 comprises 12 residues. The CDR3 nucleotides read TGTGCCAGCAGCCAACAGGGAGATACGCAGTATTTT. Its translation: CASSQQGDTQYF.

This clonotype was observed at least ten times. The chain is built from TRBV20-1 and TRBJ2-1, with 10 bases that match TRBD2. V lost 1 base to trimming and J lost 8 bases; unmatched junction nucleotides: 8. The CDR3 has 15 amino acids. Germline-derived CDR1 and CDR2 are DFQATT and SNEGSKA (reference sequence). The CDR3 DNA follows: TGCAGTGCTAGAGGAGCGGGGGGGCCTATCCATGAGCAGTTCTTC. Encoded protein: CSARGAGGPIHEQFF.

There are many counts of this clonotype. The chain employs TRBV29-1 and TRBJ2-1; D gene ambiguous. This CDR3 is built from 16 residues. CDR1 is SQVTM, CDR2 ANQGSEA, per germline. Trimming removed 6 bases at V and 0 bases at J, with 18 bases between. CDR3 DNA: TGCAGCGTCTCCGGAACAGCAAAGACCTCCTACAATGAGCAGTTCTTC. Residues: CSVSGTAKTSYNEQFF.

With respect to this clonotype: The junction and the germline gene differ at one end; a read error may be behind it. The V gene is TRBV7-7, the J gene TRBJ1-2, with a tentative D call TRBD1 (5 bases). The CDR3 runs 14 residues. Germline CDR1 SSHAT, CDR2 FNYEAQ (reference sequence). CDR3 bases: TGTGCTAGCAGCTTAGCGGGAGGGGACTATGGCTACACCTTC. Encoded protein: CASSLAGGDYGYTF.

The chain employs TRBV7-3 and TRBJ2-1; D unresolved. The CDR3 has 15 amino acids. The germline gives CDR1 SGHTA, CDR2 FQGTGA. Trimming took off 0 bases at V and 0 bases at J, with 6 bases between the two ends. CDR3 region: CASSLTPGSYNEQFF. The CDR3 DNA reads TGTGCCAGCAGCTTAACCCCAGGCTCCTACAATGAGCAGTTCTTC.

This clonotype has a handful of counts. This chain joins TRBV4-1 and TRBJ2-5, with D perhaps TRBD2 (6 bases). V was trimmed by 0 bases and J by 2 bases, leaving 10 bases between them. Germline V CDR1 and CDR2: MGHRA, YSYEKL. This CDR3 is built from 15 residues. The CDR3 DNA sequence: TGCGCCAGCAGCCAAGATGTGCTAGCGCAAGAGACCCAGTACTTC. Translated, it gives CASSQDVLAQETQYF.

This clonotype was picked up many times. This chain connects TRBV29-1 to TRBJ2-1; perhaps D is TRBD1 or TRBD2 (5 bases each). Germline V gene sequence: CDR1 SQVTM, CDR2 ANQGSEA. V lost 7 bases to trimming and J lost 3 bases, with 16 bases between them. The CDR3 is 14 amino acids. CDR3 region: CSAHRDGVYNEQFF. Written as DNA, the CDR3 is TGCAGCGCTCACCGGGACGGAGTCTACAATGAGCAGTTCTTC.

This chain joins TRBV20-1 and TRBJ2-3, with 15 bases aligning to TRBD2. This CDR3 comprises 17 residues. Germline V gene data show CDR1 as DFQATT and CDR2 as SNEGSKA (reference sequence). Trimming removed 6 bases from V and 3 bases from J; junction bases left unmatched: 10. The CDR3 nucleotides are TGCAGTGCGCCAACGTCTGGGACTAGCGGGGGGACAGATACGCAGTATTTT. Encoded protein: CSAPTSGTSGGTDTQYF.